A single sample is the source of the 23 T cell receptor beta chains below, sequenced in a study of cytomegalovirus exposure and HLA in healthy donors. Primers included in the PCR were 60 Vbeta and 13 Jbeta primers. The protocol was immunoSEQ multiplex PCR, while the TCRdb copy is restricted to in-frame clones and leaves out a portion. The sample yields approximately 150,000 clones, 70% to 85% seen once. The sequenced sample was PBMCs. Receptor source: a middle-aged woman in good health and CMV-seronegative.

The CDR3 is CASSSRLADVGEQYF. CDR3 in DNA: TGTGCCAGCAGCTCGAGACTAGCGGACGTAGGCGAGCAGTACTTC. The gene calls are TRBV7-2 and TRBJ2-5, with TRBD2 matching over 9 bases. The DNA end is a closer match to TRBJ2-7, so the J assignment may be wrong. Germline CDR1 and CDR2: SGHTA and FQGNSA. CDR3 length equals 15 residues.

The chain is built from TRBV5-6 and TRBJ1-1; 7 nucleotides align to TRBD1. This CDR3 has 15 amino acids. Losses at the gene ends were 1 base for V and 5 bases for J; bases not matched to a gene: 8. Germline assignment: CDR1 SGHDT and CDR2 YYEEEE. CDR3 amino acids: CASSLYRAGGTEAFF. The CDR3 region has the DNA TGTGCCAGCAGCTTGTATCGGGCAGGGGGGACTGAAGCTTTCTTT.

The rearrangement links TRBV10-3 to TRBJ1-5; D perhaps matches TRBD1 (5 bases). Germline CDR1 ENHRY, CDR2 SYGVKD. This CDR3 is 13 amino acids long. V was shortened by 6 bases and J by 9 bases, with 15 bases between the two germline ends. DNA of the CDR3: TGTGCCATCAGGGGGGGGTTGCTTTCGCCCCAGCATTTT. Protein: CAIRGGLLSPQHF.

This clone was recorded once. The CDR3 loop is CASSYGGEYGYTF. Here the CDR3 DNA reads TGTGCCAGCAGTTATGGGGGCGAGTACGGCTACACCTTC. V gene TRBV6-1 combines with J gene TRBJ1-2; a weak D match, TRBD1 (6 bases). Germline loops: CDR1 MNHNS, CDR2 SASEGT. V was trimmed by 5 bases and J by 8 bases, leaving 15 bases between them. The CDR3 is 13 amino acids.

The chain uses TRBV9 and TRBJ1-1; 7 nucleotides match TRBD1. Unmatched junction bases numbered 22, after V lost 3 bases and J lost 8 bases. This CDR3 spans 18 amino acids. CDR1 and CDR2 from the germline V gene are SGDLS and YYNGEE. CDR3 DNA: TGTGCCAGCAGCGGGCCACGACAGGGATCGAGTAAGGGGCGGGAAGCTTTCTTT. Protein: CASSGPRQGSSKGREAFF.

This clone was detected only once. At one end, the junction sequence differs from germline, possibly due to a read error. J is TRBJ2-3 and V is TRBV11-2, with TRBD2 matching 14 bases. Germline V gene lookup returns CDR1 SGHAT and CDR2 FQNNGV. This CDR3 has 16 amino acids. In nucleotides, the CDR3 is TGTGCCAGCAACTTAGCGGGGACTAGCGGGAGTGATACGCAGTATTTT. Translation: CASNLAGTSGSDTQYF. Combining the CDR3 with reference TRBV11-2 and TRBJ2-3 gives the whole variable domain EAGVAQSPRYKIIEKRQSVAFWCNPISGHATLYWYQQILGQGPKLLIQFQNNGVVDDSQLPKDRFSAERLKGVDSTLKIQPAKLEDSAVYLCASNLAGTSGSDTQYFGPGTRLTVL.

This chain uses TRBV5-5 with TRBJ1-4; 7 positions agree with TRBD1. The germline V gene encodes CDR1 SGHKS and CDR2 YYEKEE (reference sequence). This CDR3 region has 17 residues. The V and J ends lost 4 bases and 2 bases, in that order; junction bases with no gene match: 11. The CDR3 nucleotides read TGTGCCAGCAGCCCCCACCCGAGACAGGGTACTAATGAAAAACTGTTTTTT. Amino acids: CASSPHPRQGTNEKLFF.

The J gene is TRBJ1-2, the V gene TRBV14, with D unclear. The CDR3 is 14 amino acids. The V end lost 2 bases, the J end lost 0 bases, and 7 bases lay between the germline ends. The germline gives CDR1 SGHDN, CDR2 FVKESK. CDR3 amino acids: CASSQNVANYGYTF. CDR3 bases: TGTGCCAGCAGCCAAAATGTCGCTAACTATGGCTACACCTTC.

This rearrangement joins TRBV29-1 to TRBJ1-1, with D unclear. Germline V lookup: CDR1 SQVTM, CDR2 ANQGSEA. Between the trimmed V and J ends, which lost 4 bases and 1 base, there was a span of 10 bases. The CDR3 consists of 13 residues. This CDR3 reads CSVVQITNTEAFF. The CDR3 DNA reads TGCAGCGTTGTACAGATAACGAACACTGAAGCTTTCTTT.

The chain has TRBV5-1 and TRBJ1-1, with a weak D call TRBD1 (5 bases). V lost 5 bases and J lost 7, with 9 bases in between. This CDR3 region has 11 residues. The germline CDR1 and CDR2 sequences are SGHRS and YFSETQ. CDR3 coding DNA: TGCGCCAGCAGATTTACAGGTGAAGCTTTCTTT. It encodes CASRFTGEAFF. Combining the CDR3 with reference TRBV5-1 and TRBJ1-1 gives the whole variable domain KAGVTQTPRYLIKTRGQQVTLSCSPISGHRSVSWYQQTPGQGLQFLFEYFSETQRNKGNFPGRFSGRQFSNSRSEMNVSTLELGDSALYLCASRFTGEAFFGQGTRLTVV.

The rearrangement joins TRBV2 to TRBJ2-1; D gene ambiguous. Per germline, CDR1 SNHLY and CDR2 FYNNEI. Between the trimmed V and J ends, which lost 8 bases and 0 bases, there was a span of 8 bases. The CDR3 runs 13 residues. The CDR3 reads CASEVSSYNEQFF. Here the CDR3 DNA reads TGTGCCAGCGAGGTCAGCTCCTACAATGAGCAGTTCTTC.

This clone came up once. The chain carries TRBV7-9 and TRBJ2-3, with 8 bases lining up with TRBD2. This CDR3 has 13 amino acids. Germline CDR1 is SEHNR and CDR2 is FQNEAQ (reference sequence). V gave up 6 bases and J gave up 4 bases; unmatched junction bases: 3. For the CDR3, the DNA is TGTGCCAGCAGGTCGGGAGGGTCAGATACGCAGTATTTT. Translating gives CASRSGGSDTQYF.

CDR3: CASSLRPGLDYEQYF. CDR3 coding DNA: TGTGCCAGCAGCTTACGACCAGGTCTGGACTACGAGCAGTACTTC. This chain connects TRBV7-3 to TRBJ2-7, with unresolved D. There are 15 residues in the CDR3. V gave up 2 bases and J gave up 3 bases, with 14 bases separating them. Germline V gives CDR1 SGHTA, CDR2 FQGTGA.

This sequence joins TRBV2 and TRBJ1-1; 7 bases map to TRBD1. V lost 8 bases and J lost 3; bases outside the gene matches: 6. The CDR3 totals 13 residues. Germline V gene data show CDR1 as SNHLY and CDR2 as FYNNEI. The CDR3 region has the DNA TGTGCCAGCTGCAGGGACAGAGACACTGAAGCTTTCTTT. Translated, it gives CASCRDRDTEAFF.

This chain links TRBV5-1 with TRBJ2-7; D might be TRBD2 (6 bases). V lost 3 bases to trimming and J lost 0 bases, with 10 bases between them. The CDR3 consists of 14 residues. Germline V gene sequence: CDR1 SGHRS, CDR2 YFSETQ. CDR3 in DNA: TGCGCCAGCAGCTCAACAGCGGGCTCCTACGAGCAGTACTTC. This translates into CASSSTAGSYEQYF.

The chain employs TRBV5-1 and TRBJ2-5, with TRBD2 matching over 10 bases. The CDR3 contains 16 residues. Germline lookup yields CDR1 SGHRS and CDR2 YFSETQ. The V and J ends lost 0 bases and 4 bases, in that order; junction bases with no gene match: 6. CDR3 protein: CASSLALAGEGETQYF. Here the CDR3 DNA reads TGCGCCAGCAGCTTGGCCCTAGCGGGAGAGGGAGAGACCCAGTACTTC.

J is TRBJ1-2 and V is TRBV7-9, with 10 bases that match TRBD1. The CDR3 runs 15 residues. V gave up 5 bases and J gave up 3 bases; unmatched junction bases: 6. CDR1 is SEHNR, CDR2 FQNEAQ, per germline (reference sequence). The CDR3 sequence: CASSPGTGVDYGYTF. CDR3 nucleotide sequence: TGTGCCAGCAGCCCAGGGACAGGGGTAGACTATGGCTACACCTTC. The entire variable domain, with the rest obtained from reference TRBV7-9 and TRBJ1-2, is as follows: DTGVSQNPRHKITKRGQNVTFRCDPISEHNRLYWYRQTLGQGPEFLTYFQNEAQLEKSRLLSDRFSAERPKGSFSTLEIQRTEQGDSAMYLCASSPGTGVDYGYTFGSGTRLTVV.

This clone was observed a handful of times. This chain joins TRBV5-1 and TRBJ2-7; tentative D call: TRBD1 (5 bases). Trimming took off 0 bases at V and 3 bases at J, with 10 bases between the two ends. The CDR3 spans 14 residues. Germline CDR1 is SGHRS and CDR2 is YFSETQ. DNA for the CDR3: TGCGCCAGCAGCTTGGGGGGCAAGAACTACGAGCAGTACTTC. This codes for CASSLGGKNYEQYF.

V usage is TRBV7-6 and J usage is TRBJ2-5; 13 bases fit TRBD2. The CDR3 extends over 18 amino acids. V was pared by 5 bases and J by 0 bases, with 9 bases of the junction left unmatched. Germline V gives CDR1 SGHVS, CDR2 FNYEAQ. The CDR3 region is CASSHRTSGSRYQETQYF. The CDR3, as DNA: TGTGCCAGCAGCCACAGGACTAGCGGGAGCAGGTACCAAGAGACCCAGTACTTC.

The V call is TRBV7-2, the J call TRBJ1-1, with D uncertain. The CDR3 has 12 amino acids. Germline lookup yields CDR1 SGHTA and CDR2 FQGNSA. V lost 2 bases, J lost 9 bases, and 10 bases lay in between. The CDR3 coding sequence is TGTGCCAGCAGCTTATCCGGGATCCAAGCTTTCTTT. Protein product: CASSLSGIQAFF.

This clone appeared once. The rearrangement uses TRBV28 and TRBJ2-7; D is perhaps TRBD2 (6 bases). The CDR3 length is 14 residues. The germline CDR1 and CDR2 sequences are MDHEN and SYDVKM. Trimming took 8 bases from V and 0 from J, leaving 14 bases between them. The CDR3 nucleotides read TGTGCCAGCTCGTTGGGGACTCTCTCCTACGAGCAGTACTTC. Amino acids: CASSLGTLSYEQYF.

Written as DNA, the CDR3 is TGTGCCAGCAGCTTATGGTACAGGGGACAAGGGGAGCTGTTTTTT. Protein sequence: CASSLWYRGQGELFF. The genes are TRBV7-2 and TRBJ2-2, with 7 bases identical to TRBD1. Germline-derived CDR1 and CDR2 are SGHTA and FQGNSA. V gave up 2 bases and J gave up 8 bases; unmatched junction bases: 8. The CDR3 has 15 residues.

The chain is built from TRBV4-2 and TRBJ2-1; 16 bases align to TRBD2. Germline lookup yields CDR1 LGHNA and CDR2 YNFKEQ. The CDR3 totals 18 residues. V lost 0 bases to trimming and J lost 4 bases; unmatched junction nucleotides: 3. Here the CDR3 reads CASSQEGLAGGGYNEQFF. In nucleotides, the CDR3 is TGTGCCAGCAGCCAAGAGGGACTAGCGGGAGGGGGGTACAATGAGCAGTTCTTC.